This T cell receptor beta chain comes out of a study of cytomegalovirus exposure and HLA in healthy donors. Findings and caveats of the study: Most observed TCR sequences were rare, whereas some public TCRs were detected in many donors. In presence/absence analyses, roughly uniform sequencing depth across donors was assumed. The investigators catalogued 164 TCR beta chains as cytomegalovirus-associated.

As regards this clone: Its matching antigen is unknown.

The CDR3 totals 15 residues. PCR was performed using 60 Vbeta and 13 Jbeta primers. Generated by immunoSEQ multiplex PCR, the TCRdb table keeps only in-frame clones and is missing some. The sample carries 130,000 or so clones, around 79% recorded once. The chain links TRBV21-1 to TRBJ1-6. TRBV21-1 is a recognized pseudogene. The sample was PBMCs. This receptor was obtained from a woman in her 40s in good health and CMV-seropositive. Written as DNA, the CDR3 is TGTGCCAGCAACCCGATCGGACTGTCCAATTCACCCCTCCACTTT. Encoded protein: CASNPIGLSNSPLHF.